A single sample gave rise to the 30 T cell receptor beta chains below, sequenced in a study of T cell changes during pregnancy in multiple sclerosis. Here immunoSEQ multiplex PCR was the method, and the copy in TCRdb shows in-frame clones only, minus some. In the table there are about 99,000 clones, approximately 93% of which are singletons. The sequences come from peripheral blood, collected after pregnancy. The receptors stem from a female donor with multiple sclerosis, enrolled in a pregnancy study.

The rearrangement uses TRBV15 and TRBJ2-7; the match to TRBD2 covers 16 bases. V trimming: 3 bases; J trimming: 3 bases; junction bases outside the gene matches: 5. The CDR3 extends over 17 amino acids. CDR1 LNHNV and CDR2 YYDKDF come from the germline V gene (reference sequence). In nucleotides, the CDR3 is TGTGCCACCAGCAGGGGACTAGCGGGAGGGAGGGTCTACGAGCAGTACTTC. The encoded protein is CATSRGLAGGRVYEQYF. The full variable domain, in which reference TRBV15 and TRBJ2-7 provide the parts outside the CDR3, is DAMVIQNPRYQVTQFGKPVTLSCSQTLNHNVMYWYQQKSSQAPKLLFHYYDKDFNNEADTPDNFQSRRPNTSFCFLDIRSPGLGDTAMYLCATSRGLAGGRVYEQYFGPGTRLTVT.

The V gene is TRBV27, the J gene TRBJ1-2; D gene uncertain. The CDR3 sequence is 14 residues long. Germline values: CDR1 MNHEY, CDR2 SMNVEV (reference sequence). Trimming left V 7 bases short and J 2 bases short, with 14 bases between. CDR3 loop: CASTFSGKNYGYTF. CDR3 nucleotide sequence: TGTGCCAGCACCTTTTCGGGAAAAAACTATGGCTACACCTTC.

J is TRBJ2-1 and V is TRBV19; 13 bases match TRBD2. Trimming removed 7 bases from V and 5 bases from J; junction bases left unmatched: 8. Germline V gene lookup returns CDR1 LNHDA and CDR2 SQIVND (reference sequence). The CDR3 runs 16 residues. The CDR3, as DNA: TGTGCCAGTAAGGGACTAGCGGGAAGAGCGGACAATGAGCAGTTCTTC. This gives the protein CASKGLAGRADNEQFF.

The chain combines TRBV12-5 with TRBJ1-5, with 7 bases identical to TRBD1. V lost 1 base and J lost 7; bases outside the gene matches: 4. The CDR3 is 14 amino acids. Per germline, CDR1 LGHNT and CDR2 FRNRAP. CDR3 DNA: TGTGCTAGTGGTTTGGGGGGACAGCGACAGCCCCAGCATTTT. Its protein is CASGLGGQRQPQHF. The full variable domain, its missing parts supplied by reference TRBV12-5 and TRBJ1-5, is DARVTQTPRHKVTEMGQEVTMRCQPILGHNTVFWYRQTMMQGLELLAYFRNRAPLDDSGMPKDRFSAEMPDATLATLKIQPSEPRDSAVYFCASGLGGQRQPQHFGDGTRLSIL.

The count of this clone is one. The chain combines TRBV2 with TRBJ1-2; tentatively, D is TRBD1 (6 bases). Trimming shortened V by 11 bases and J by 3 bases, and 16 bases separated the two germline ends. Germline assignment: CDR1 SNHLY and CDR2 FYNNEI. The CDR3 contains 13 residues. The DNA for the CDR3 is TGTGCCTCGGGGGGGGGCAGACACTATGGCTACACCTTC. Amino acids: CASGGGRHYGYTF.

Only one count was recorded for this clone. The chain recombines TRBV29-1 with TRBJ1-1; D possibly corresponds to TRBD1 (6 bases). Trimming removed 7 bases from V and 11 bases from J, with 23 bases in between. Germline V gives CDR1 SQVTM, CDR2 ANQGSEA. This CDR3 comprises 13 residues. The CDR3: CSARRGAEGVAFF. DNA of the CDR3: TGCAGCGCCCGGCGGGGGGCCGAAGGGGTGGCTTTCTTT.

The chain is built from TRBV4-3 and TRBJ2-1, with 9 nucleotides matching TRBD2. V was clipped by 1 base and J by 10 bases; unmatched bases: 5. Looked up from germline, CDR1 is LGHNA and CDR2 is YSLEER. The CDR3 has 14 residues. CDR3 region: CASSQVAGAPEQFF. Written as DNA, the CDR3 is TGCGCCAGCAGCCAAGTAGCGGGAGCTCCGGAGCAGTTCTTC.

The chain has TRBV15 and TRBJ2-1, with D perhaps matching TRBD2 (6 bases). Trimming took off 4 bases at V and 4 bases at J, with 14 bases between the two ends. The CDR3 covers 15 residues. Looked up from germline, CDR1 is LNHNV and CDR2 is YYDKDF (reference sequence). The CDR3 region is CATSKEGGTYNEQFF. For the CDR3, the DNA is TGTGCCACCAGCAAAGAGGGAGGCACATACAATGAGCAGTTCTTC.

The chain is built from TRBV11-2 and TRBJ2-2, with no clear D. Germline V gene lookup returns CDR1 SGHAT and CDR2 FQNNGV. This CDR3 contains 15 residues. With 6 bases removed from V and 4 bases from J, the gap between germline ends came to 15 bases. In DNA form, the CDR3 reads TGTGCCAGCAGACTTATTCGGAGCGCCACCGGGGAGCTGTTTTTT. This translates into CASRLIRSATGELFF. The full variable domain, with the rest looked up from reference TRBV11-2 and TRBJ2-2, is EAGVAQSPRYKIIEKRQSVAFWCNPISGHATLYWYQQILGQGPKLLIQFQNNGVVDDSQLPKDRFSAERLKGVDSTLKIQPAKLEDSAVYLCASRLIRSATGELFFGEGSRLTVL.

The chain joins TRBV5-1 to TRBJ2-7; the match to TRBD1 covers 8 bases. The CDR3 has 13 residues. Germline V gene lookup returns CDR1 SGHRS and CDR2 YFSETQ. V shed 1 base, J shed 4 bases, and the junction held 1 base outside the gene matches. Here the CDR3 reads CASSLQGAYEQYF. The CDR3 DNA reads as TGCGCCAGCAGCTTGCAGGGGGCATACGAGCAGTACTTC.

The rearrangement uses TRBV12-5 and TRBJ2-1; 10 positions agree with TRBD2. Germline CDR1 LGHNT, CDR2 FRNRAP. The ends lost 0 bases at V and 6 bases at J; junction bases unmatched: 11. This CDR3 has 18 residues. As DNA, the CDR3 is TGTGCTAGTGGTTTGGTACAACCTAGCGGGAGAAAACCCAATGAGCAGTTCTTC. This encodes CASGLVQPSGRKPNEQFF.

This chain uses TRBV28 with TRBJ2-7; D gene uncertain. The CDR3 length is 12 residues. V was clipped by 3 bases and J by 1 base, with 4 bases between them. CDR1 is MDHEN, CDR2 SYDVKM, per germline. CDR3 protein: CASSFRSYEQYF. DNA for the CDR3: TGTGCCAGCAGTTTCCGGTCCTACGAGCAGTACTTC.

V gene TRBV20-1 combines with J gene TRBJ1-2; no reliable D call. Germline V gene lookup returns CDR1 DFQATT and CDR2 SNEGSKA (reference sequence). V was shortened by 6 bases and J by 8 bases, with 13 bases between the two germline ends. The CDR3 runs 11 residues. DNA for the CDR3: TGCAGTGCCCCCCCGACGGGAGGCTACACCTTC. It specifies CSAPPTGGYTF.

The chain employs TRBV29-1 and TRBJ2-1; D unclear. Per the germline V gene, CDR1 is SQVTM and CDR2 is ANQGSEA. V lost 4 bases to trimming and J lost 9 bases, with 7 bases between them. CDR3 size: 10 residues. CDR3 nucleotide sequence: TGCAGCGTTGCGGAGAGTGAGCAGTTCTTC. Protein product: CSVAESEQFF.

The chain uses TRBV2 and TRBJ2-1, with D possibly being TRBD1 (5 bases). Trimming cost V 5 bases and J 7 bases, with 12 bases left between them. The germline V gene has CDR1 SNHLY and CDR2 FYNNEI. This CDR3 comprises 13 residues. For the CDR3, the DNA is TGTGCCAGCAGTTTGAGACAGATAAATGAGCAGTTCTTC. This sequence encodes CASSLRQINEQFF. Filled out from reference TRBV2 and TRBJ2-1, the complete variable domain reads EPEVTQTPSHQVTQMGQEVILRCVPISNHLYFYWYRQILGQKVEFLVSFYNNEISEKSEIFDDQFSVERPDGSNFTLKIRSTKLEDSAMYFCASSLRQINEQFFGPGTRLTVL.

This chain links TRBV19 with TRBJ1-1; tentative D call: TRBD1 (5 bases). The CDR3 consists of 12 residues. Germline V gene sequence: CDR1 LNHDA, CDR2 SQIVND (reference sequence). With 7 bases removed from V and 4 bases from J, the gap between germline ends came to 10 bases. This CDR3 is CASTQGLTEAFF. CDR3 sequence (DNA): TGTGCCAGTACTCAGGGTCTCACTGAAGCTTTCTTT.

The CDR3 loop reads CASAQTGMNTEAFF. CDR3 in DNA: TGTGCCAGTGCCCAGACAGGGATGAACACTGAAGCTTTCTTT. The chain is built from TRBV19 and TRBJ1-1; 7 bases map to TRBD1. This CDR3 has 14 amino acids. V trimming: 8 bases; J trimming: 0 bases; junction bases outside the gene matches: 6. CDR1 and CDR2 (germline): LNHDA, SQIVND (reference sequence).

This clone was counted only a few times. In nucleotides, the CDR3 is TGTGGGGCAGGAGTGCGGGACACTGAAGCTTTCTTT. This translates into CGAGVRDTEAFF. This chain uses TRBV30 with TRBJ1-1; no clear D. There are 12 residues in the CDR3. Germline V gives CDR1 GTSNPN, CDR2 SVGIG (reference sequence). The full variable domain, rest sourced from reference TRBV30 and TRBJ1-1, is SQTIHQWPATLVQPVGSPLSLECTVEGTSNPNLYWYRQAAGRGLQLLFYSVGIGQISSEVPQNLSASRPQDRQFILSSKKLLLSDSGFYLCGAGVRDTEAFFGQGTRLTVV.

This clone was picked up one time. The chain recombines TRBV5-1 with TRBJ1-2; 9 bases fit TRBD1. CDR3 length equals 13 residues. V lost 0 bases and J lost 9; bases outside the gene matches: 3. In germline, CDR1 is SGHRS, CDR2 YFSETQ. The CDR3 DNA is TGCGCCAGCAGCTTGGAGGGACAGGGAAGCTACACCTTC. This gives the protein CASSLEGQGSYTF.

This rearrangement joins TRBV6-1 to TRBJ1-2; possible D gene TRBD1, 6 bases. The V gene's germline CDR1 is MNHNS and CDR2 SASEGT. Between the trimmed V and J ends, which lost 7 bases and 6 bases, there was a span of 21 bases. The CDR3 has 15 amino acids. DNA of the CDR3: TGTGCCAGCAATATCGACCCGGGGGGCTATAATGGCTACACCTTC. It yields the protein CASNIDPGGYNGYTF.

The rearrangement uses TRBV19 and TRBJ2-7, with TRBD1 matching over 10 bases. Per germline, CDR1 LNHDA and CDR2 SQIVND (reference sequence). This CDR3 comprises 17 residues. Losses at the gene ends were 0 bases for V and 2 bases for J; bases not matched to a gene: 7. The CDR3 DNA is TGTGCCAGTAGTATAGATTTGGGACAGGGGATGGCCTACGAGCAGTACTTC. Amino acids: CASSIDLGQGMAYEQYF.

For this clone: The sample carries other DNA sequences with the same CDR3. This chain connects TRBV2 to TRBJ1-2, with TRBD1 matching over 7 bases. The CDR3 covers 12 residues. The germline gives CDR1 SNHLY, CDR2 FYNNEI. V lost 6 bases and J lost 4; bases outside the gene matches: 2. CDR3 sequence: CASRGTVYGYTF. The DNA for the CDR3 is TGTGCCAGCAGAGGGACAGTCTATGGCTACACCTTC.

The J gene is TRBJ2-3, the V gene TRBV18, with TRBD2 matching over 8 bases. Germline V lookup: CDR1 KGHSH, CDR2 LQKENI. This CDR3 is 15 amino acids long. V dropped 1 base and J dropped 6; count of bases not matched to a gene: 6. The CDR3 DNA sequence: TGTGCCAGCTCACCACTAGCGGGAAGGGGGGATACGCAGTATTTT. As protein: CASSPLAGRGDTQYF. Combining the CDR3 with reference TRBV18 and TRBJ2-3 gives the whole variable domain NAGVMQNPRHLVRRRGQEARLRCSPMKGHSHVYWYRQLPEEGLKFMVYLQKENIIDESGMPKERFSAEFPKEGPSILRIQQVVRGDSAAYFCASSPLAGRGDTQYFGPGTRLTVL.

The chain carries TRBV6-6 and TRBJ2-3; 11 bases map to TRBD2. The trim removed 6 bases at V and 3 bases at J, leaving 5 bases unmatched. This CDR3 comprises 15 residues. Germline CDR1 reads MNHNY; CDR2 reads SVGAGI (reference sequence). The CDR3 nucleotides are TGTGCCAGCAGGTTAGCGGGAGGGCAGACAGATACGCAGTATTTT. Translated: CASRLAGGQTDTQYF.

DNA of the CDR3: TGTGCCAGCAGTTTGTCATCGTTAGACTTGGGGACTAGCGGTAGTAAGCAGTACTTC. It is translated as CASSLSSLDLGTSGSKQYF. The V and J genes are TRBV27 and TRBJ2-7, with 11 bases lining up with TRBD2. In germline, CDR1 is MNHEY, CDR2 SMNVEV (reference sequence). The CDR3 spans 19 residues. V lost 3 bases, J lost 8 bases, and 21 bases stayed unmatched.

This clone was seen a handful of times. The CDR3 DNA reads TGTGCCAGCAGCTTAGCGGGGGAGCTGTTTTTT. This gives the protein CASSLAGELFF. The J gene is TRBJ2-2, the V gene TRBV13; D not resolved. CDR1 PRHDT and CDR2 FYEKMQ come from the germline V gene (reference sequence). Trimming left V 1 base short and J 8 bases short, with 2 bases between. The CDR3 runs to 11 residues.

This clone has a single count. The J gene is TRBJ1-1, the V gene TRBV27; 7 bases align to TRBD1. The germline V gene has CDR1 MNHEY and CDR2 SMNVEV (reference sequence). The CDR3 totals 16 residues. Losses at the gene ends were 4 bases for V and 1 base for J; bases not matched to a gene: 9. The CDR3 reads CASSSTKTGWNTEAFF. The CDR3 bases are TGTGCCAGCAGTTCCACCAAGACAGGGTGGAACACTGAAGCTTTCTTT.

This clone was observed once. V and J are TRBV28 and TRBJ2-1, with TRBD1 as a possible D gene (6 bases). The CDR3 has 16 residues. Trimming removed 7 bases from V and 1 base from J, with 17 bases in between. Germline V gives CDR1 MDHEN, CDR2 SYDVKM. The CDR3 reads CASTGRTDRSYNEQFF. The CDR3 nucleotides read TGTGCCAGCACCGGCCGGACAGATCGATCCTACAATGAGCAGTTCTTC.

CDR3 nucleotides: TGTGCCAGCAGTGCGAACAGGAACTATGGCTACACCTTC. It translates to CASSANRNYGYTF. The chain couples TRBV6-4 to TRBJ1-2, with a possible D match to TRBD1 (5 bases). Trimming left V 4 bases short and J 2 bases short, with 8 bases between. The CDR3 sequence is 13 residues long. Germline values: CDR1 MRHNA, CDR2 SNTAGT.

The V and J genes are TRBV7-2 and TRBJ2-7, with TRBD1 as a possible D gene (6 bases). The CDR3 is made up of 15 amino acids. The V and J ends lost 4 bases and 6 bases respectively, with 19 bases between them. The germline V gene encodes CDR1 SGHTA and CDR2 FQGNSA. In DNA, the CDR3 is TGTGCCAGCAGCTCTCAGGGGTCAGCTCCCTCCGAGCAGTACTTC. Encoded protein: CASSSQGSAPSEQYF.